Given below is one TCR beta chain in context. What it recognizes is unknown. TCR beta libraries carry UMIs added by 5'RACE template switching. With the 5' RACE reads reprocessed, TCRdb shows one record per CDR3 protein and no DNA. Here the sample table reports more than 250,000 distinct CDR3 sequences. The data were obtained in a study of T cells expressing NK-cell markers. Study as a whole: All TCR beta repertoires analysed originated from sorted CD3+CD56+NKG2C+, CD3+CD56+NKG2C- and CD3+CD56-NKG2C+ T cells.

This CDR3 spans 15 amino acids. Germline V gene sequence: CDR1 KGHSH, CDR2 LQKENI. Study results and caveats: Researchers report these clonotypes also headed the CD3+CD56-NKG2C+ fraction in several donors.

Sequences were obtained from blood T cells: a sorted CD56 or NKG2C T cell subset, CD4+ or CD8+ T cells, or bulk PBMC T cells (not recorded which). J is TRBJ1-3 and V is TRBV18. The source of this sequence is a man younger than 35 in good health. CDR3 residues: CASSQTPLEGNTIYF.